This entry is about one T cell receptor beta chain. This sample was included in a study of blood T cell repertoires in COVID-19. For the study at large: Acute and convalescent COVID-19 samples came from the United States, Italy and Spain.

Source study methods: From reference gene primer amplification, estimates of nucleated cell counts were derived. Using immunoSEQ multiplex PCR, the repertoire was profiled, and TCRdb retains in-frame clones only, with some absent. V, J and clone size were drawn from that table, and D and trimming were deduced from the DNA. This sample has some 290,000 clones; about nine tenths occur once, and the top ten carry about 11%. Followed over time, Seattle patients had been enrolled while infection was active. There are 16 residues in the CDR3. CDR1 is SGHVS and CDR2 is FNYEAQ in the germline V gene. Trimming cost V 5 bases and J 0 bases, with 14 bases left between them.

The rearrangement joins TRBV7-6 to TRBJ1-5, with D possibly being TRBD1 (6 bases). The sample taken for sequencing was peripheral blood. This TCR derives from a woman in her twenties or thirties with COVID-19, enrolled during active disease. The CDR3 sequence: CASSLSTGYSNQPQHF. The CDR3 DNA is TGTGCCAGCAGCCTGAGTACAGGGTATAGCAATCAGCCCCAGCATTTT.